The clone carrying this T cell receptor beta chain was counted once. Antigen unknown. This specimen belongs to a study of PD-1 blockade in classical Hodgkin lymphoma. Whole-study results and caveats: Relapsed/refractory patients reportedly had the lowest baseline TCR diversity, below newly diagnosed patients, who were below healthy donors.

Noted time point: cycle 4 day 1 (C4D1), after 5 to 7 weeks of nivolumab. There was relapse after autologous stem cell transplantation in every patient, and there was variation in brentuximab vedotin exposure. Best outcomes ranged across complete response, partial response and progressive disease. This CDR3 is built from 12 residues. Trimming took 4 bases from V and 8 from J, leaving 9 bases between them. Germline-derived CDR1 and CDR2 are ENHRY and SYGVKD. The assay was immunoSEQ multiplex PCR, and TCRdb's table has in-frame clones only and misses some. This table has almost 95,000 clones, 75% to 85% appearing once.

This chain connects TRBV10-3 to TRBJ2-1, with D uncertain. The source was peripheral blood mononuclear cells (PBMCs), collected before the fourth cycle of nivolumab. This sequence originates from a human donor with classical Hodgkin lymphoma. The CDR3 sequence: CAISVGLHEQFF. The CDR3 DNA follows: TGTGCCATCAGTGTTGGGTTGCATGAGCAGTTCTTC.